This TCR beta chain was captured in a study of T cell changes during pregnancy in multiple sclerosis. Sequenced by immunoSEQ multiplex PCR; TCRdb stores in-frame clones only, minus some. This sample has some 70,000 clones, with 80% to 95% found just once. There are 13 residues in the CDR3. V lost 0 bases to trimming and J lost 6 bases, with 9 bases between them. CDR1 SGDLS and CDR2 YYNGEE come from the germline V gene. The clonotype originates from a female donor in good health, enrolled as a control in a pregnancy study. The input for sequencing was CD8+ T cells from peripheral blood mononuclear cells, taken in the third trimester of pregnancy. The chain employs TRBV9 and TRBJ1-2; D is ambiguous. The CDR3 coding sequence is TGTGCCAGCAGCGTAGCGGGGTACAATGGCTACACCTTC. Translation: CASSVAGYNGYTF.